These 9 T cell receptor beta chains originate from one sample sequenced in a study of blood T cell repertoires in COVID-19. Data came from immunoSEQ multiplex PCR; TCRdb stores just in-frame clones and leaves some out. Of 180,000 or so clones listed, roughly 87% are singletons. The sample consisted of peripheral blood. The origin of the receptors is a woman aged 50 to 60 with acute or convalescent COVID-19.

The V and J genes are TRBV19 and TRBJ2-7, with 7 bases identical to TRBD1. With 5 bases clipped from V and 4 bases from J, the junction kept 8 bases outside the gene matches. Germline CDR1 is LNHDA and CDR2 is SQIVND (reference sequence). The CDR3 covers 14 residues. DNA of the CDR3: TGTGCCAGTAGTGACCGGGACAGAGCATACGAGCAGTACTTC. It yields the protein CASSDRDRAYEQYF.

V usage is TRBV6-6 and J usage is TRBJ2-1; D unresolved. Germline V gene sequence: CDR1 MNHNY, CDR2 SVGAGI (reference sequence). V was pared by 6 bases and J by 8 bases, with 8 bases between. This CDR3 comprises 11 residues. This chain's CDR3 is CASSPFHEQFF. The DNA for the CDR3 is TGTGCCAGCAGCCCCTTCCATGAGCAGTTCTTC.

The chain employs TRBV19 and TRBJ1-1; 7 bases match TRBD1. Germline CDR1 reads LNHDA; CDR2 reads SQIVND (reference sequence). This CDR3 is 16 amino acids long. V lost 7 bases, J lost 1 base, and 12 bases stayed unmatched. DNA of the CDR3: TGTGCCAGTACCACAATCCCGGGACAGAGGAACACTGAAGCTTTCTTT. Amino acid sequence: CASTTIPGQRNTEAFF. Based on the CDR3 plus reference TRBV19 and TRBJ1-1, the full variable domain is DGGITQSPKYLFRKEGQNVTLSCEQNLNHDAMYWYRQDPGQGLRLIYYSQIVNDFQKGDIAEGYSVSREKKESFPLTVTSAQKNPTAFYLCASTTIPGQRNTEAFFGQGTRLTVV.

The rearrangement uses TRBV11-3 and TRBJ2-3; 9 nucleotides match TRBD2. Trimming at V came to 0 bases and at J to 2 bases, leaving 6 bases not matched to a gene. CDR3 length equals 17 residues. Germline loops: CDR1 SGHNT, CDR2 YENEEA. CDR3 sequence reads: CASSLDNGLAYTDTQYF. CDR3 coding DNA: TGTGCCAGCAGCTTAGATAATGGACTAGCGTACACAGATACGCAGTATTTT.

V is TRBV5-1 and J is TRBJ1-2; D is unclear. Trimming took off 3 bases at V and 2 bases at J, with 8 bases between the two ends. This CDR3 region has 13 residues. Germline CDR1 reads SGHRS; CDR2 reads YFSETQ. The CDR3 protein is CASSSSGNYGYTF. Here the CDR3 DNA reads TGCGCCAGCAGCTCTTCCGGGAACTATGGCTACACCTTC. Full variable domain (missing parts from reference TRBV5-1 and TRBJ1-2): KAGVTQTPRYLIKTRGQQVTLSCSPISGHRSVSWYQQTPGQGLQFLFEYFSETQRNKGNFPGRFSGRQFSNSRSEMNVSTLELGDSALYLCASSSSGNYGYTFGSGTRLTVV.

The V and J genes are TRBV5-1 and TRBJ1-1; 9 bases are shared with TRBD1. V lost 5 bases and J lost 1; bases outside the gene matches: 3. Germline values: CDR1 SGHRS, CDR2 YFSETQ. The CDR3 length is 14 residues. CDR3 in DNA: TGCGCCAGCAGTCCGACAGGGGGGAACACTGAAGCTTTCTTT. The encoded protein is CASSPTGGNTEAFF.

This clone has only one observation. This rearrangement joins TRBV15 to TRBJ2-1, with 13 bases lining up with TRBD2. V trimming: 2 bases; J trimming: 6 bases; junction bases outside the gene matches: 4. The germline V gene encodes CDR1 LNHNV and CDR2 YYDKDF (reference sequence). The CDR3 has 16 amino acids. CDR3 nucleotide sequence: TGTGCCACCAGCAGATCGGGACTAGCGGGGCCCAATGAGCAGTTCTTC. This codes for CATSRSGLAGPNEQFF. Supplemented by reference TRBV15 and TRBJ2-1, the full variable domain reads DAMVIQNPRYQVTQFGKPVTLSCSQTLNHNVMYWYQQKSSQAPKLLFHYYDKDFNNEADTPDNFQSRRPNTSFCFLDIRSPGLGDTAMYLCATSRSGLAGPNEQFFGPGTRLTVL.

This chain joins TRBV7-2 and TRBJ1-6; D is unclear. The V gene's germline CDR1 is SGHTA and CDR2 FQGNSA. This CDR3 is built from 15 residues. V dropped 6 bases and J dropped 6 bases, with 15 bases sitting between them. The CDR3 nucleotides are TGTGCCAGCAGTATAATGCCAGAGGGTAATTCACCCCTCCACTTT. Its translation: CASSIMPEGNSPLHF.

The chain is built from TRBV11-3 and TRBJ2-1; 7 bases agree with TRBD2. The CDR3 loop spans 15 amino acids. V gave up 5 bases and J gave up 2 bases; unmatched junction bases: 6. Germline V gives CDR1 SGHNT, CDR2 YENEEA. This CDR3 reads CASSPSGDTYNEQFF. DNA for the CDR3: TGTGCCAGCAGCCCAAGCGGGGATACCTACAATGAGCAGTTCTTC.